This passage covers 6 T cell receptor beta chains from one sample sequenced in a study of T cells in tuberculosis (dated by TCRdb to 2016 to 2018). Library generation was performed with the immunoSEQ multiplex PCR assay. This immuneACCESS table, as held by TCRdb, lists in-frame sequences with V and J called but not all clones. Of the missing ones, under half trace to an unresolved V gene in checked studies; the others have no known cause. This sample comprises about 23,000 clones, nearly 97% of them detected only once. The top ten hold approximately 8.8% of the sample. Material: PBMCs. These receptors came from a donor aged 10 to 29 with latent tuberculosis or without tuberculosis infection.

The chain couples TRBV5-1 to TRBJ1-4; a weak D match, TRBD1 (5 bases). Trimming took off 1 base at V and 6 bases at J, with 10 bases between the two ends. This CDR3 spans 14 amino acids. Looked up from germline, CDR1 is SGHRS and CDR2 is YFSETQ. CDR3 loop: CASSLKGFDEKLFF. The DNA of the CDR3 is TGCGCCAGCAGCTTGAAGGGGTTTGATGAAAAACTGTTTTTT.

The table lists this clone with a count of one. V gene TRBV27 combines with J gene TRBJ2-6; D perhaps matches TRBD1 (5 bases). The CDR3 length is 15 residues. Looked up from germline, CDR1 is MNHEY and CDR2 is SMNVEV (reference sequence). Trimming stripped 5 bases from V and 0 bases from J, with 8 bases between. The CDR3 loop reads CASSVTGSGANVLTF. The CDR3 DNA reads TGTGCCAGCAGTGTAACAGGCTCTGGGGCCAACGTCCTGACTTTC.

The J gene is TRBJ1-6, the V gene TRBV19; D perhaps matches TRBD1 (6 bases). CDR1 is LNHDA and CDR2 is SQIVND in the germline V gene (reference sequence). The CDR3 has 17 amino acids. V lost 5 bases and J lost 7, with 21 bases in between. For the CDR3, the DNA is TGTGCCAGTAGTCCCTTGAGTGGGGGCGGAGGCAATTCACCCCTCCACTTT. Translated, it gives CASSPLSGGGGNSPLHF. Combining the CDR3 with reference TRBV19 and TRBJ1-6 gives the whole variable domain DGGITQSPKYLFRKEGQNVTLSCEQNLNHDAMYWYRQDPGQGLRLIYYSQIVNDFQKGDIAEGYSVSREKKESFPLTVTSAQKNPTAFYLCASSPLSGGGGNSPLHFGNGTRLTVT.

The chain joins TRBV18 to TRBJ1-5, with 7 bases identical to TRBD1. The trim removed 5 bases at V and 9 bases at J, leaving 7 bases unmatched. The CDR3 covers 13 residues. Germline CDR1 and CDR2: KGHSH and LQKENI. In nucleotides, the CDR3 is TGTGCCAGCTCAGAACGGGACAGAATGCCCCAGCATTTT. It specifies CASSERDRMPQHF.

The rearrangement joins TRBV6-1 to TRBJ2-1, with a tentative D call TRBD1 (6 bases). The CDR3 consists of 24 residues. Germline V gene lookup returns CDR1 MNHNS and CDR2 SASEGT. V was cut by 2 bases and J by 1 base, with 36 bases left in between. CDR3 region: CASSELLTPPTGIFSSGSYNEQFF. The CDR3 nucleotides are TGTGCCAGCAGTGAACTCCTAACCCCACCTACAGGGATCTTTTCCTCGGGTTCCTACAATGAGCAGTTCTTC.

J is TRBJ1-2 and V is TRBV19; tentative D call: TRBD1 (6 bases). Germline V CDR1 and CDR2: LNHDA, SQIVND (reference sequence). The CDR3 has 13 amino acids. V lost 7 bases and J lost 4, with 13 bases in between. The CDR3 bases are TGTGCCAGTACGGTGGGGGCCAGCTATGGCTACACCTTC. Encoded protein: CASTVGASYGYTF. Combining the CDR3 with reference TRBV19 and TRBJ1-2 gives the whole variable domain DGGITQSPKYLFRKEGQNVTLSCEQNLNHDAMYWYRQDPGQGLRLIYYSQIVNDFQKGDIAEGYSVSREKKESFPLTVTSAQKNPTAFYLCASTVGASYGYTFGSGTRLTVV.